Following are 27 T cell receptor beta chains from one sample sequenced in a study of blood T cell repertoires in COVID-19. Using immunoSEQ multiplex PCR, the repertoire was profiled, and TCRdb retains in-frame clones only, with some absent. The table shows 40,000 to 45,000 clones, with around 86% occurring only once. The sample consisted of peripheral blood. The origin of the receptors is a man aged 50 to 59 with active COVID-19.

The rearrangement links TRBV7-9 to TRBJ2-6; D possibly corresponds to TRBD1 (5 bases). In germline, CDR1 is SEHNR, CDR2 FQNEAQ (reference sequence). The germline V and J ends were trimmed by 5 bases and 4 bases, with 24 bases remaining between them. This CDR3 is built from 19 residues. The chain's CDR3 is CASSPPQGNVLFGANVLTF. For the CDR3, the DNA is TGTGCCAGCAGCCCGCCCCAGGGAAACGTCCTCTTCGGGGCCAACGTCCTGACTTTC. Full variable domain (outside the CDR3, taken from reference TRBV7-9 and TRBJ2-6): DTGVSQNPRHKITKRGQNVTFRCDPISEHNRLYWYRQTLGQGPEFLTYFQNEAQLEKSRLLSDRFSAERPKGSFSTLEIQRTEQGDSAMYLCASSPPQGNVLFGANVLTFGAGSRLTVL.

The V gene is TRBV6-4, the J gene TRBJ2-2; D might be TRBD1 (6 bases). V lost 6 bases to trimming and J lost 4 bases, with 9 bases between them. The CDR3 has 13 amino acids. From germline, CDR1 is MRHNA and CDR2 SNTAGT. The CDR3 sequence: CASSGQSTGELFF. The CDR3 region has the DNA TGTGCCAGCAGCGGACAGTCCACCGGGGAGCTGTTTTTT.

V is TRBV6-5 and J is TRBJ2-5; D is undetermined. The CDR3 has 14 amino acids. Germline CDR1 and CDR2: MNHEY and SVGAGI. Deletions cut 6 bases from V and 3 bases from J, with 14 bases between. The CDR3 bases are TGTGCCAGCAGCCAAGTAGGAGATGAAGAGACCCAGTACTTC. Translating gives CASSQVGDEETQYF.

The J gene is TRBJ1-1, the V gene TRBV6-4, with D tentatively TRBD1 (5 bases). Trimming took off 0 bases at V and 6 bases at J, with 14 bases between the two ends. Germline CDR1 is MRHNA and CDR2 is SNTAGT. CDR3 size: 15 residues. The CDR3 region is CASSDSGGGQAEAFF. The CDR3 nucleotides are TGTGCCAGCAGTGACTCTGGGGGGGGTCAGGCTGAAGCTTTCTTT.

By share of the sample, this clone is medium-sized (0.01 to 0.1%). This chain links TRBV29-1 with TRBJ1-2; D is undetermined. The germline V gene encodes CDR1 SQVTM and CDR2 ANQGSEA. Trimming shortened V by 3 bases and J by 0 bases, and 14 bases separated the two germline ends. The CDR3 length is 15 residues. This CDR3 reads CSVDGVGNSNYGYTF. CDR3 nucleotides: TGCAGCGTTGACGGGGTGGGAAACTCTAACTATGGCTACACCTTC.

The chain is built from TRBV7-2 and TRBJ2-3; 7 positions match TRBD1. V dropped 5 bases and J dropped 3; count of bases not matched to a gene: 5. The CDR3 is 14 residues long. Germline CDR1 SGHTA, CDR2 FQGNSA. CDR3 region: CASSPGQATDTQYF. The CDR3 region has the DNA TGTGCCAGCAGCCCAGGACAGGCAACAGATACGCAGTATTTT.

This clone was found once. The chain joins TRBV5-8 to TRBJ2-1; weak D call: TRBD1 (5 bases). Germline CDR1 SGHTS, CDR2 YDEGEE. Trimming took off 0 bases at V and 6 bases at J, with 16 bases between the two ends. This CDR3 contains 16 residues. CDR3 region: CASSLGTGEGVNEQFF. CDR3 DNA sequence: TGTGCCAGCAGCTTGGGAACAGGCGAAGGGGTCAATGAGCAGTTCTTC.

The V and J genes are TRBV19 and TRBJ2-1, with D possibly matching TRBD2 (5 bases). The CDR3 is 13 amino acids. Trimming took 7 bases from V and 0 from J, leaving 7 bases between them. The germline gives CDR1 LNHDA, CDR2 SQIVND (reference sequence). The CDR3 is CASMGSSYNEQFF. Written as DNA, the CDR3 is TGTGCCAGTATGGGGAGCTCCTACAATGAGCAGTTCTTC.

V and J are TRBV6-5 and TRBJ2-3, with a possible D match to TRBD2 (6 bases). Germline V gene lookup returns CDR1 MNHEY and CDR2 SVGAGI. V was trimmed by 6 bases and J by 1 base, leaving 11 bases between them. This CDR3 region has 14 residues. Here the CDR3 reads CASSRLVGTDTQYF. CDR3 bases: TGTGCCAGCAGCAGACTAGTGGGCACAGATACGCAGTATTTT.

This clone has a single count. J is TRBJ2-7 and V is TRBV12-3 or TRBV12-4, with a weak D call TRBD2 (6 bases). CDR3 length equals 13 residues. The V and J ends lost 5 bases and 3 bases respectively, with 11 bases between them. The chain's CDR3 is CASSGGVVYEQYF. The CDR3 DNA sequence: TGTGCCAGCAGTGGCGGGGTTGTCTACGAGCAGTACTTC.

As DNA, the CDR3 is TGTGCCAGCAGCGTATGGGAGATCAAGGACGAGCAGTACTTC. Protein product: CASSVWEIKDEQYF. The chain has TRBV9 and TRBJ2-7; D possibly corresponds to TRBD2 (5 bases). The CDR3 has 14 amino acids. Germline loops: CDR1 SGDLS, CDR2 YYNGEE. Trimming left V 1 base short and J 5 bases short, with 13 bases between.

The chain links TRBV11-2 to TRBJ1-2, with D possibly matching TRBD1 (6 bases). The germline V gene has CDR1 SGHAT and CDR2 FQNNGV. V shed 2 bases and J shed 6 bases, with 13 bases lying between them. This CDR3 region has 14 residues. CDR3 residues: CASSLPAQGNGYTF. The CDR3 bases are TGTGCCAGCAGCTTACCAGCGCAGGGGAATGGCTACACCTTC.

This clone was counted only a few times. The V call is TRBV28, the J call TRBJ1-5, with 9 nucleotides matching TRBD1. Germline V CDR1 and CDR2: MDHEN, SYDVKM. The CDR3 is 15 residues long. V lost 4 bases to trimming and J lost 7 bases; unmatched junction nucleotides: 8. The DNA of the CDR3 is TGTGCCAGCAGTTCCACCGGGACAGGGAGGCAGCCCCAGCATTTT. This translates into CASSSTGTGRQPQHF.

J is TRBJ2-7 and V is TRBV19; 8 bases fit TRBD1. Trimming at V came to 5 bases and at J to 4 bases, leaving 4 bases not matched to a gene. This CDR3 spans 13 amino acids. CDR1 is LNHDA, CDR2 SQIVND, per germline (reference sequence). The CDR3 is CASSGQGRYEQYF. DNA for the CDR3: TGTGCCAGTAGTGGACAGGGTAGATACGAGCAGTACTTC.

The rearrangement uses TRBV7-7 and TRBJ2-7, with D perhaps matching TRBD1 (5 bases). Trimming pared 3 bases from V and 0 bases from J, leaving 6 bases between. This CDR3 contains 13 residues. Germline loops: CDR1 SSHAT, CDR2 FNYEAQ (reference sequence). CDR3 loop: CASSFGHSYEQYF. In nucleotides, the CDR3 is TGTGCCAGCAGCTTCGGACACTCCTACGAGCAGTACTTC.

The chain employs TRBV2 and TRBJ1-6, with no clear D. Trimming removed 1 base at V and 7 bases at J, with 8 bases between. The CDR3 runs to 14 residues. From germline, CDR1 is SNHLY and CDR2 FYNNEI. The CDR3 sequence is CASSEGARNSPLHF. The CDR3 DNA sequence: TGTGCCAGCAGTGAAGGGGCTCGAAATTCACCCCTCCACTTT.

The J gene is TRBJ2-7, the V gene TRBV5-1; D not resolved. The CDR3 is made up of 15 amino acids. Germline V CDR1 and CDR2: SGHRS, YFSETQ. Deletions cut 0 bases from V and 9 bases from J, with 19 bases between. The CDR3 protein is CASSLAARTLDGQYF. In nucleotides, the CDR3 is TGCGCCAGCAGCTTGGCGGCAAGAACCCTAGACGGGCAGTACTTC.

The gene calls are TRBV28 and TRBJ1-2, with unresolved D. Germline CDR1 reads MDHEN; CDR2 reads SYDVKM. Trimming removed 6 bases at V and 4 bases at J, with 9 bases between. This CDR3 has 12 amino acids. The CDR3 loop is CASRDLGYGYTF. In DNA form, the CDR3 reads TGTGCCAGCAGAGACTTAGGCTATGGCTACACCTTC.

The chain combines TRBV6-2 or TRBV6-3 with TRBJ2-7, with D uncertain. The CDR3 consists of 13 residues. CDR1 MNHEY and CDR2 SVGEGT come from the germline V gene. V lost 4 bases, J lost 5 bases, and 12 bases lay in between. CDR3 protein: CASSSLDPDEQYF. In DNA form, the CDR3 reads TGTGCCAGCAGTTCCCTAGATCCGGACGAGCAGTACTTC.

This chain connects TRBV27 to TRBJ2-3; the match to TRBD2 covers 13 bases. Trimming cost V 3 bases and J 0 bases; bases outside gene matches: 12. Per germline, CDR1 MNHEY and CDR2 SMNVEV (reference sequence). This CDR3 contains 20 residues. The CDR3: CASSFLFLGLAGQSTDTQYF. CDR3 DNA: TGTGCCAGCAGTTTCTTATTCCTGGGACTAGCGGGGCAGAGCACAGATACGCAGTATTTT.

The genes are TRBV10-3 and TRBJ2-5; perhaps TRBD2 as D (7 bases). The CDR3 extends over 15 amino acids. V gave up 5 bases and J gave up 2 bases, with 15 bases separating them. CDR1 and CDR2 from the germline V gene are ENHRY and SYGVKD. The CDR3 protein is CAISQREGGQETQYF. CDR3 coding DNA: TGTGCCATCAGTCAAAGGGAGGGGGGGCAAGAGACCCAGTACTTC.

V and J are TRBV4-1 and TRBJ2-5; TRBD1 matches at 7 bases. J lost 2 bases, V lost 4 bases, and 1 base had no gene match. This CDR3 contains 13 residues. The germline V gene encodes CDR1 MGHRA and CDR2 YSYEKL. The CDR3 region is CASSPGQQETQYF. CDR3 DNA: TGCGCCAGCAGCCCGGGACAGCAAGAGACCCAGTACTTC.

The genes are TRBV5-6 and TRBJ1-4; D unclear. Germline V gene lookup returns CDR1 SGHDT and CDR2 YYEEEE. Trimming left V 4 bases short and J 1 base short, with 14 bases between. There are 16 residues in the CDR3. The CDR3, as DNA: TGTGCCAGCAGCGCCCCCGGACGGGGAACTAATGAAAAACTGTTTTTT. Its protein is CASSAPGRGTNEKLFF.

The chain has TRBV12-1 and TRBJ2-7; the D call TRBD1 from the table was never checked on the DNA. TRBV12-1 has pseudogene status. There are 14 residues in the CDR3. The CDR3 DNA sequence: TGTGCCAGCAGCTTTGTCTACAGCACCTACGAGCAGTACTTC. Amino acids: CASSFVYSTYEQYF.

This chain links TRBV18 with TRBJ2-3; possible D gene TRBD2, 5 bases. Trimming left V 6 bases short and J 3 bases short, with 7 bases between. CDR3 length: 12 residues. Germline V CDR1 and CDR2: KGHSH, LQKENI. The CDR3 loop reads CASSPGTDTQYF. DNA of the CDR3: TGTGCCAGCTCCCCGGGGACAGATACGCAGTATTTT.

This clone was seen only a few times. This chain links TRBV5-1 with TRBJ2-3, with D perhaps matching TRBD2 (6 bases). V was clipped by 4 bases and J by 6 bases, with 12 bases between them. This CDR3 spans 13 amino acids. Germline V lookup: CDR1 SGHRS, CDR2 YFSETQ. The CDR3 DNA reads TGCGCCAGCAGCCCCAGACTAGAGGATACGCAGTATTTT. This translates into CASSPRLEDTQYF.

The V gene is TRBV30, the J gene TRBJ1-1, with D possibly TRBD1 on 5 matching bases. The V end lost 1 base, the J end lost 7 bases, and 13 bases lay between the germline ends. The length of the CDR3 is 13 residues. CDR1 and CDR2 (germline): GTSNPN, SVGIG (reference sequence). CDR3: CAWSGLGQGEAFF. CDR3 coding DNA: TGTGCCTGGAGTGGGCTGGGGCAGGGTGAAGCTTTCTTT.